This T cell receptor (beta chain) was recorded in a study of cytotoxic CD8 clonotypes in ibrutinib-treated CLL. The V end lost 4 bases, the J end lost 2 bases, and 25 bases lay between the germline ends. CDR1 and CDR2 from the germline V gene are SGHRS and YFSETQ. CDR3 length: 19 residues. Assay used: immunoSEQ multiplex PCR; TCRdb lists only in-frame clones, some missing. The repertoire includes approximately 340,000 clones, roughly two thirds of them detected once, and around 6.6% sits in the top ten. The specimen comprised PBMCs, sampled after 36 months of ibrutinib treatment. This receptor was identified in a human donor with chronic lymphocytic leukemia. This rearrangement joins TRBV5-1 to TRBJ2-1, with D perhaps TRBD1 (6 bases). The chain's CDR3 is CASSQTSLQGRVPYNEQFF. The CDR3 DNA sequence: TGCGCCAGCAGCCAGACGAGCTTACAGGGTAGGGTGCCCTACAATGAGCAGTTCTTC.